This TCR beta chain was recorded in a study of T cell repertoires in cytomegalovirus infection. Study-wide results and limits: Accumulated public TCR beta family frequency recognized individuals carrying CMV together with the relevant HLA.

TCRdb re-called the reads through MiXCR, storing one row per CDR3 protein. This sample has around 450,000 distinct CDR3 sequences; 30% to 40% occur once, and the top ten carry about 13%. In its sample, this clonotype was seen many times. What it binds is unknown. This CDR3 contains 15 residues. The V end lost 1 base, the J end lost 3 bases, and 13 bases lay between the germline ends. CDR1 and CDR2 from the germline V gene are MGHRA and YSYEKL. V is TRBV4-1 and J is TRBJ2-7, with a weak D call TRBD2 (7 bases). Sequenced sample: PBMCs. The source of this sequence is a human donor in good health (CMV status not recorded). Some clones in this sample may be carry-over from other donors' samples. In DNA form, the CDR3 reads TGCGCCAGCAGCCAAGGTGACGGGGGGCTCTACGAGCAGTACTTC. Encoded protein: CASSQGDGGLYEQYF.